The 18 T cell receptor beta chains below come from one sample, sequenced in a study of T cells in Graves' hyperthyroidism and ophthalmopathy. Researchers took RNA transcripts and amplified the TCR beta CDR3 regions from them. TCR CDR3 underwent first-round RT-PCR with the HTBI primer set. In TCRdb, the multiplex PCR reads were re-called with MiXCR into one record per CDR3 protein. The sample has about 560,000 distinct CDR3 sequences, over 15% seen once. The material sequenced was blood. These receptors all stem from a woman under 30 with Graves' hyperthyroidism.

The V call is TRBV7-2, the J call TRBJ2-7, with 13 nucleotides matching TRBD2. CDR3 length equals 16 residues. Germline lookup yields CDR1 SGHTA and CDR2 FQGNSA. V shed 5 bases and J 7 bases; nucleotides not matched to a gene: 11. The CDR3 reads CASSTAGTSGNREQYF. The CDR3 region has the DNA TGTGCCAGCAGCACCGCGGGGACTAGCGGGAACCGGGAGCAGTACTTC.

This clonotype was detected many times. The V and J genes are TRBV20-1 and TRBJ1-1; no definite D call. Germline V gene data show CDR1 as DFQATT and CDR2 as SNEGSKA (reference sequence). Trimming shortened V by 4 bases and J by 2 bases, and 11 bases separated the two germline ends. The CDR3 is 13 residues long. CDR3 in DNA: TGCAGTGCTAAAGGGAGGGTTAACACTGAAGCTTTCTTT. Protein: CSAKGRVNTEAFF.

This clonotype appeared many times. V is TRBV10-3 and J is TRBJ2-5; maybe TRBD1 (6 bases). The germline V gene has CDR1 ENHRY and CDR2 SYGVKD. The ends were cut back, 6 bases at V and 0 bases at J, with 11 bases in the middle. The CDR3 contains 14 residues. For the CDR3, the DNA is TGTGCCATCAGGACCGGGACAAACCAAGAGACCCAGTACTTC. Translation: CAIRTGTNQETQYF.

This clonotype came up many times. The J gene is TRBJ1-1, the V gene TRBV2; TRBD1 matches 8 bases. This CDR3 spans 13 amino acids. CDR1 SNHLY and CDR2 FYNNEI come from the germline V gene. V was pared by 3 bases and J by 5 bases, with 2 bases of the junction left unmatched. This CDR3 reads CASSDRGRTEAFF. The CDR3, as DNA: TGTGCCAGCAGTGACAGGGGGCGGACTGAAGCTTTCTTT.

The CDR3 here is CASSLHSQMIVGFF. The CDR3 DNA sequence: TGTGCCAGCAGTTTACATAGCCAAATGATTGTTGGGTTCTTC. The genes are TRBV12-3 or TRBV12-4 and TRBJ2-1; unclear D gene. This CDR3 spans 14 amino acids. V was shortened by 2 bases and J by 15 bases, with 20 bases between the two germline ends.

The sample holds a few counts of this clonotype. The chain employs TRBV19 and TRBJ2-1, with D tentatively TRBD2 (6 bases). V was shortened by 8 bases and J by 2 bases, with 13 bases between the two germline ends. The CDR3 length is 14 residues. CDR1 is LNHDA and CDR2 is SQIVND in the germline V gene (reference sequence). CDR3 in amino acids: CASFRGGTYNEQFF. In DNA, the CDR3 is TGTGCCAGTTTTAGGGGAGGTACCTACAATGAGCAGTTCTTC.

This clonotype was seen a few times. CDR3: CASRDGLAGGSTDTQYF. Here the CDR3 DNA reads TGTGCCAGCAGGGATGGACTAGCGGGGGGTAGCACAGATACGCAGTATTTT. The chain combines TRBV6-1 with TRBJ2-3; 14 bases line up with TRBD2. The CDR3 contains 17 residues. Germline V gene lookup returns CDR1 MNHNS and CDR2 SASEGT. V shed 6 bases and J 0 bases; nucleotides not matched to a gene: 5.

CDR3: CASSPPDRGLYNSPLHF. The CDR3 nucleotides are TGTGCCAGCAGTCCACCGGACAGGGGGCTCTATAATTCACCCCTCCACTTT. V usage is TRBV28 and J usage is TRBJ1-6; 11 bases are shared with TRBD1. The ends lost 5 bases at V and 3 bases at J; junction bases unmatched: 6. CDR3 length: 17 amino acids. Germline V gives CDR1 MDHEN, CDR2 SYDVKM.

The sample holds many counts of this clonotype. The chain's CDR3 is CASSPRSNSYGYTF. In DNA form, the CDR3 reads TGTGCCAGCTCACCCCGGTCTAACAGTTATGGCTACACCTTC. The chain joins TRBV18 to TRBJ1-2; D not resolved. This CDR3 comprises 14 residues. Germline CDR1 reads KGHSH; CDR2 reads LQKENI. The ends were cut back, 3 bases at V and 5 bases at J, with 13 bases in the middle. Complete variable domain (other parts from reference TRBV18 and TRBJ1-2): NAGVMQNPRHLVRRRGQEARLRCSPMKGHSHVYWYRQLPEEGLKFMVYLQKENIIDESGMPKERFSAEFPKEGPSILRIQQVVRGDSAAYFCASSPRSNSYGYTFGSGTRLTVV.

This clonotype was counted only a few times. The chain is built from TRBV3-1 and TRBJ1-4; D is unresolved. With 4 bases removed from V and 4 bases from J, the gap between germline ends came to 16 bases. CDR3 length equals 16 residues. The V gene's germline CDR1 is LGHDT and CDR2 YNNKEL (reference sequence). CDR3: CASSPKNGQFNEKLFF. Here the CDR3 DNA reads TGTGCCAGCAGCCCAAAAAACGGGCAGTTTAATGAAAAACTGTTTTTT.

This clonotype was observed at least ten times. The CDR3 here is CASSLHGQGNGYTF. The CDR3 nucleotides read TGTGCCAGCAGTTTACATGGACAGGGTAATGGCTACACCTTC. This chain joins TRBV12-3 or TRBV12-4 and TRBJ1-2; 8 positions match TRBD1. Germline trimming cut 2 bases from V and 6 bases from J; bases unmatched to any gene: 5. This CDR3 contains 14 residues.

In this sample, this clonotype turned up a few times. The rearrangement uses TRBV5-1 and TRBJ2-1; tentative D call: TRBD2 (6 bases). V shed 1 base and J shed 9 bases, with 8 bases lying between them. CDR3 size: 12 residues. Per the germline V gene, CDR1 is SGHRS and CDR2 is YFSETQ. CDR3 DNA: TGCGCCAGCAGCTTGATGGGAGGTGAGCAGTTCTTC. This gives the protein CASSLMGGEQFF. Using reference TRBV5-1 and TRBJ2-1 for the parts outside the CDR3, the full variable domain is KAGVTQTPRYLIKTRGQQVTLSCSPISGHRSVSWYQQTPGQGLQFLFEYFSETQRNKGNFPGRFSGRQFSNSRSEMNVSTLELGDSALYLCASSLMGGEQFFGPGTRLTVL.

The sample holds many counts of this clonotype. The chain has TRBV20-1 and TRBJ1-1, with 8 bases lining up with TRBD1. Germline trimming cut 3 bases from V and 5 bases from J; bases unmatched to any gene: 5. This CDR3 is 13 amino acids long. The germline V gene has CDR1 DFQATT and CDR2 SNEGSKA (reference sequence). The CDR3 DNA sequence: TGCAGTGCTAGTGGACAGGGCAGGACTGAAGCTTTCTTT. This codes for CSASGQGRTEAFF.

J is TRBJ2-3 and V is TRBV4-2; 12 bases map to TRBD2. The CDR3 totals 19 residues. J lost 0 bases, V lost 4 bases, and 11 bases had no gene match. The germline gives CDR1 LGHNA, CDR2 YNFKEQ. The CDR3 region is CASSPRTSGNSPSTDTQYF. The CDR3 nucleotides are TGTGCCAGCAGCCCCCGGACTAGCGGGAACTCCCCTAGCACAGATACGCAGTATTTT.

This chain connects TRBV5-1 to TRBJ1-4; D is unresolved. Per the germline V gene, CDR1 is SGHRS and CDR2 is YFSETQ. The CDR3 contains 16 residues. The V end lost 5 bases, the J end lost 0 bases, and 14 bases lay between the germline ends. DNA for the CDR3: TGCGCCAGCAGGCTGACGGCATTGGCAACTAATGAAAAACTGTTTTTT. It specifies CASRLTALATNEKLFF.

This clonotype occurred a few times. The rearrangement uses TRBV4-1 and TRBJ2-7, with D perhaps TRBD1 (6 bases). Trimming removed 1 base from V and 3 bases from J, with 10 bases in between. Germline CDR1 MGHRA, CDR2 YSYEKL. CDR3 length equals 14 residues. The CDR3 bases are TGCGCCAGCAGCCAAGTACAGGGCATCTACGAGCAGTACTTC. This sequence encodes CASSQVQGIYEQYF.

This clonotype was seen more than once but under ten times. The rearrangement links TRBV29-1 to TRBJ2-1; 7 bases match TRBD2. Unmatched junction bases numbered 15, after V lost 7 bases and J lost 6 bases. This CDR3 has 15 amino acids. The germline V gene has CDR1 SQVTM and CDR2 ANQGSEA. The CDR3 bases are TGCAGCGGACGCGACCGGGACTACAGCAGCAATGAGCAGTTCTTC. The encoded protein is CSGRDRDYSSNEQFF.

About this clonotype: One end of the junction fails to match germline, which may point to a read error. The chain couples TRBV11-3 to TRBJ2-7; D not certain. Germline assignment: CDR1 SGHNT and CDR2 YENEEA. The CDR3 runs to 14 residues. CDR3 sequence (DNA): TGTGTCAGCAGCTTAGGCCCCAGCTCCTACGAGCAGTACTTC. Its translation is CVSSLGPSSYEQYF.